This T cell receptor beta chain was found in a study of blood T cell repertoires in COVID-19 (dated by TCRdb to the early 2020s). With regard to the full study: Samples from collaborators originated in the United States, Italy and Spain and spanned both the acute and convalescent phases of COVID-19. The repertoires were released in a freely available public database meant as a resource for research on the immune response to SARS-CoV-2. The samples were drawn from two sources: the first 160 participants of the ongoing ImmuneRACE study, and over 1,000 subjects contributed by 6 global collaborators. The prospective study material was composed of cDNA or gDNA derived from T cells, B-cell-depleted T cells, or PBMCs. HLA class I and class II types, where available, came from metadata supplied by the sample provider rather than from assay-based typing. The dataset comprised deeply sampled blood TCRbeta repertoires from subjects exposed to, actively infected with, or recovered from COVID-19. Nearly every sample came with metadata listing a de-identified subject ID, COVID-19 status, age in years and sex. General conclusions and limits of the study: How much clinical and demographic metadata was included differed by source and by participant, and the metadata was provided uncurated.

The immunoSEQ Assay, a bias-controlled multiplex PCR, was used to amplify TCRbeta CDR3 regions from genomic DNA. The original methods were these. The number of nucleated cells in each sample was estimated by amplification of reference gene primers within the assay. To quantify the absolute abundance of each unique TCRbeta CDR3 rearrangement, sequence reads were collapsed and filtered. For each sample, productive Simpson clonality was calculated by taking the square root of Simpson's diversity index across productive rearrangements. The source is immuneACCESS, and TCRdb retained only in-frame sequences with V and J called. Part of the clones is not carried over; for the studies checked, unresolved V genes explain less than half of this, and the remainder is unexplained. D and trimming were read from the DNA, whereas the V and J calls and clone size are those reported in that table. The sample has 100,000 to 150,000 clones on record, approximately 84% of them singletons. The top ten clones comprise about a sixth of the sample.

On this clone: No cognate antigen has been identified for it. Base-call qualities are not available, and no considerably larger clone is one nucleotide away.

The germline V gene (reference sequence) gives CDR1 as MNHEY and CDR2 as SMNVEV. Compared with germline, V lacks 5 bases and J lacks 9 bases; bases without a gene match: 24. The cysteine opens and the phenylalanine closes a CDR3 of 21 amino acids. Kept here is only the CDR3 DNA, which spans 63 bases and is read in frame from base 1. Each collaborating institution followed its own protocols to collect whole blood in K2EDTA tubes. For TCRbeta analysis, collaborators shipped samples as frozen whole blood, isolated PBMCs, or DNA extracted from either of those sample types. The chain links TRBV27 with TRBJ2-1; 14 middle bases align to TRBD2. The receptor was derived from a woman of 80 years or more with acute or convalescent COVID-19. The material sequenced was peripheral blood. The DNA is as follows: TGTGCCAGCAGTAAACAAAAACCGGGACTAGCGGGGGAGAGTGGTTTCGGTGAGCAGTTCTTC. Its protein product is CASSKQKPGLAGESGFGEQFF.